This T cell receptor (beta chain) was recovered during a study of blood T cell repertoires in COVID-19. Study background: Acute-phase and convalescent COVID-19 samples originated in the United States, Italy and Spain. Sample material is recorded as cDNA or gDNA derived from T cells, B-cell-depleted T cells, or PBMCs.

This CDR3 is built from 15 residues. CDR1 MNHNY and CDR2 SVGAGI come from the germline V gene (reference sequence). V lost 7 bases to trimming and J lost 6 bases; unmatched junction nucleotides: 11. Produced via immunoSEQ multiplex PCR; TCRdb's table is partial and in-frame only. The repertoire holds about 200,000 clones, with about nine tenths as singletons. Sequenced sample: peripheral blood. This chain connects TRBV6-6 to TRBJ1-1; 10 bases match TRBD1. The source is a woman in her 70s with acute or convalescent COVID-19. The CDR3 sequence is CASTPGQGSSPEAFF. The CDR3 DNA reads as TGTGCCAGCACCCCGGGACAGGGGTCTTCCCCTGAAGCTTTCTTT.